This TCR beta chain derives from a study of cytomegalovirus exposure and HLA in healthy donors. V lost 6 bases and J lost 0; bases outside the gene matches: 2. The CDR3 runs to 14 residues. Germline values: CDR1 SGHTA, CDR2 FQGNSA. This PCR relied on a set of 60 Vbeta primers and 13 Jbeta primers. The table came from immunoSEQ multiplex PCR; TCRdb's copy has only in-frame clones and leaves some out. The sample shows hundreds of thousands of clones, around two thirds of them seen only once. The rearrangement joins TRBV7-2 to TRBJ2-3; 8 nucleotides match TRBD2. The sequence derives from a female donor in good health and CMV-seronegative. Material: PBMCs. The CDR3 sequence is CASRTSVSTDTQYF. Here the CDR3 DNA reads TGTGCCAGCAGGACTAGCGTAAGCACAGATACGCAGTATTTT. The full variable domain, completed using reference TRBV7-2 and TRBJ2-3, is GAGVSQSPSNKVTEKGKDVELRCDPISGHTALYWYRQSLGQGLEFLIYFQGNSAPDKSGLPSDRFSAERTGGSVSTLTIQRTQQEDSAVYLCASRTSVSTDTQYFGPGTRLTVL.